This paragraph reports one T cell receptor beta chain. The antigen remains unidentified. These data originate in a study of T cell responses to AZD1222 COVID-19 vaccine. Libraries were prepared by immunoSEQ multiplex PCR; TCRdb keeps only in-frame clonotypes and omits some of them. The data show roughly 93,000 clones, with over 85% seen just once and about 3% held by the top ten. General study results and limits: Clonal diversity was possibly underestimated; the donors were predominantly white British and more often female.

Trimming removed 0 bases from V and 4 bases from J, with 13 bases in between. CDR3 length equals 16 residues. Germline CDR1 SGHNT, CDR2 YYREEE (reference sequence). This chain connects TRBV5-4 to TRBJ2-2; D may be TRBD2 (7 bases). Here the sequenced sample was peripheral blood, taken on day 0 of MenACWY control vaccination. This sequence was found in an adult in good health. The chain's CDR3 is CASSLGGGVTTGELFF. In nucleotides, the CDR3 is TGTGCCAGCAGCTTGGGAGGGGGGGTTACCACCGGGGAGCTGTTTTTT.